This T cell receptor (beta chain) was identified in a study of T-cell memory formation after mild COVID-19. Study-level information: In these data, TCR clusters were largely donor specific. Overall study results and limits: What remained unconfirmed was the SARS-CoV-2 specificity of second-wave clones peaking on day 37. Researchers report contracting CD4+ clones mostly in CM and EM, with CD8+ clones in EMRA.

V lost 3 bases, J lost 1 base, and 5 bases stayed unmatched. The germline V gene has CDR1 SGHTA and CDR2 FQGNSA. This CDR3 region has 16 residues. TCRdb re-derived calls from the 5' RACE reads in MiXCR, one entry per CDR3 protein. The sample records a few hundred thousand distinct CDR3 sequences, 25% to 30% being singletons. This clonotype was recorded a few times. The antigen is undetermined. V usage is TRBV7-2 and J usage is TRBJ2-3, with TRBD2 matching over 9 bases. The sequence came from an adult woman who had mild COVID-19 (a few samples of this study predate the infection). Cell type and time point are not known. The sequenced sample was PBMCs or a T cell subset sorted from them (not recorded which). CDR3 sequence (DNA): TGTGCCAGCAGCTTTATGGCGGGGGGGCGCACAGATACGCAGTATTTT. This sequence encodes CASSFMAGGRTDTQYF.